A single sample is the source of the 29 T cell receptor beta chains below, sequenced in a study of vaccination effects on CD4 cells after COVID-19. Sequencing followed a ViraFEST assay step that expanded antigen-specific CD4+ T cells with viral peptide pools. It was after approximately 10 days of culture that CD4+ T cells were isolated. None of the vaccinated had previously contracted SARS-CoV-2, and their nucleocapsid antibodies tested negative. Sequencing was performed with immunoSEQ multiplex PCR; in TCRdb, only in-frame clones are kept and a portion is missing. The table lists 65,000 or so clones, approximately 76% of them singletons, with around 2.7% in the top ten. The antigens these receptors bind are not known. Sequences were derived from CD4+ T cells from PBMCs cultured with HCoV-NL63 spike peptides, sampled before COVID-19 vaccination. The receptors come from a human donor who received a COVID-19 vaccine.

The CDR3 bases are TGTGCCAGTAGCCCAAGCAGGGGTAATTCACCCCTCCACTTT. Protein product: CASSPSRGNSPLHF. V is TRBV19 and J is TRBJ1-6, with a tentative D call TRBD1 (6 bases). Germline CDR1 reads LNHDA; CDR2 reads SQIVND (reference sequence). Trimming pared 6 bases from V and 6 bases from J, leaving 12 bases between. The CDR3 spans 14 residues.

The CDR3 protein is CASSLPGWYGYTF. CDR3 sequence (DNA): TGTGCCAGCAGTTTACCCGGGTGGTATGGCTACACCTTC. This sequence joins TRBV28 and TRBJ1-2; no reliable D call. The germline V and J ends were trimmed by 2 bases and 5 bases, with 9 bases remaining between them. This CDR3 spans 13 amino acids. From germline, CDR1 is MDHEN and CDR2 SYDVKM.

The chain couples TRBV9 to TRBJ2-2; 13 bases agree with TRBD2. Germline V gene data show CDR1 as SGDLS and CDR2 as YYNGEE. The CDR3 contains 19 residues. Trimming cost V 4 bases and J 3 bases; bases outside gene matches: 12. CDR3 nucleotides: TGTGCCAGCAGCTACTCGGGACTAGCGGGACCCCTATACACCGGGGAGCTGTTTTTT. Translated, it gives CASSYSGLAGPLYTGELFF. Together with reference TRBV9 and TRBJ2-2, the CDR3 gives the full variable domain: DSGVTQTPKHLITATGQRVTLRCSPRSGDLSVYWYQQSLDQGLQFLIQYYNGEERAKGNILERFSAQQFPDLHSELNLSSLELGDSALYFCASSYSGLAGPLYTGELFFGEGSRLTVL.

The chain joins TRBV6-5 to TRBJ1-1, with 9 bases that match TRBD1. CDR3 size: 14 residues. J lost 5 bases, V lost 6 bases, and 7 bases had no gene match. Germline V gene data show CDR1 as MNHEY and CDR2 as SVGAGI. The CDR3 reads CASRGTGTRTEAFF. CDR3 DNA sequence: TGTGCCAGCAGGGGGACAGGGACAAGAACTGAAGCTTTCTTT.

The CDR3 spells CSGRTGVNTGELFF. CDR3 DNA: TGCAGCGGCAGGACAGGTGTGAACACCGGGGAGCTGTTTTTT. This chain joins TRBV29-1 and TRBJ2-2; TRBD1 matches at 7 bases. CDR3 length: 14 amino acids. Germline V gene lookup returns CDR1 SQVTM and CDR2 ANQGSEA. Germline trimming cut 7 bases from V and 1 base from J; bases unmatched to any gene: 6.

The chain joins TRBV5-6 to TRBJ2-1; 7 bases fit TRBD1. J was trimmed by 9 bases and V by 0 bases; bases with no gene match: 6. CDR1 is SGHDT, CDR2 YYEEEE, per germline. This CDR3 region has 14 residues. CDR3 coding DNA: TGTGCCAGCAGCTTGGTGGACAGGCCAAGTGAGCAGTTCTTC. Encoded protein: CASSLVDRPSEQFF.

CDR3 amino acids: CASRKQGNGELFF. The CDR3 DNA follows: TGTGCCAGCAGGAAACAGGGCAACGGGGAGCTGTTTTTT. The chain combines TRBV6-5 with TRBJ2-2; D is perhaps TRBD1 (6 bases). The V gene's germline CDR1 is MNHEY and CDR2 SVGAGI. The CDR3 is 13 amino acids. V was pared by 6 bases and J by 7 bases, with 12 bases between.

This clone was recorded once. The rearrangement links TRBV5-1 to TRBJ2-6; D is uncertain. The CDR3 contains 15 residues. V was trimmed by 0 bases and J by 4 bases, leaving 8 bases between them. Germline CDR1 SGHRS, CDR2 YFSETQ. The chain's CDR3 is CASSLGNSGANVLTF. Here the CDR3 DNA reads TGCGCCAGCAGCTTGGGGAACTCCGGGGCCAACGTCCTGACTTTC.

The chain employs TRBV5-1 and TRBJ1-1; D is ambiguous. Trimming left V 0 bases short and J 1 base short, with 7 bases between. There are 14 residues in the CDR3. Germline V gene lookup returns CDR1 SGHRS and CDR2 YFSETQ. In nucleotides, the CDR3 is TGCGCCAGCAGCTTGGAGCTAGCGAACACTGAAGCTTTCTTT. Residues: CASSLELANTEAFF. Complete variable domain (other parts from reference TRBV5-1 and TRBJ1-1): KAGVTQTPRYLIKTRGQQVTLSCSPISGHRSVSWYQQTPGQGLQFLFEYFSETQRNKGNFPGRFSGRQFSNSRSEMNVSTLELGDSALYLCASSLELANTEAFFGQGTRLTVV.

The chain carries TRBV5-1 and TRBJ2-3; TRBD1 matches at 7 bases. CDR1 SGHRS and CDR2 YFSETQ come from the germline V gene. This CDR3 contains 14 residues. V dropped 1 base and J dropped 5; count of bases not matched to a gene: 4. CDR3 loop: CASSLRQGVDTQYF. The CDR3 coding sequence is TGCGCCAGCAGCTTGCGACAGGGCGTAGATACGCAGTATTTT.

This rearrangement joins TRBV5-4 to TRBJ2-3, with D possibly matching TRBD2 (5 bases). The CDR3 spans 15 residues. Per germline, CDR1 SGHNT and CDR2 YYREEE (reference sequence). Between the trimmed V and J ends, which lost 5 bases and 4 bases, there was a span of 17 bases. The CDR3 loop is CASSWATGSADTQYF. CDR3 in DNA: TGTGCCAGCAGTTGGGCGACGGGGAGCGCAGATACGCAGTATTTT.

The V gene is TRBV24-1, the J gene TRBJ1-2, with D uncertain. The CDR3 runs to 13 residues. Trimming cost V 5 bases and J 5 bases, with 11 bases left between them. The germline V gene has CDR1 KGHDR and CDR2 SFDVKD. This CDR3 is CATSAHGGYGYTF. The CDR3 nucleotides read TGTGCCACCAGTGCGCACGGAGGGTATGGCTACACCTTC.

In regard to this clone: The sample holds other DNA sequences that translate to the same CDR3. The genes are TRBV18 and TRBJ1-2; possibly TRBD1 for D (5 bases). Germline-derived CDR1 and CDR2 are KGHSH and LQKENI. Trimming removed 5 bases from V and 2 bases from J, with 15 bases in between. This CDR3 region has 15 residues. The CDR3 here is CASSATGQDNYGYTF. For the CDR3, the DNA is TGTGCCAGCTCAGCGACCGGACAAGACAACTATGGCTACACCTTC.

This chain joins TRBV18 and TRBJ2-1, with D perhaps matching TRBD2 (6 bases). The germline V gene encodes CDR1 KGHSH and CDR2 LQKENI. The CDR3 loop spans 15 amino acids. Trimming removed 3 bases from V and 4 bases from J, with 13 bases in between. The CDR3 DNA follows: TGTGCCAGCTCACCCCCTGGGGGGAGTTACAATGAGCAGTTCTTC. Translated: CASSPPGGSYNEQFF.

The chain links TRBV24-1 to TRBJ2-3; TRBD1 matches at 10 bases. The CDR3 consists of 15 residues. Per germline, CDR1 KGHDR and CDR2 SFDVKD. Germline trimming cut 3 bases from V and 9 bases from J; bases unmatched to any gene: 8. In nucleotides, the CDR3 is TGTGCCACCAGTGATCCGGGACAGGGGATAGAGACGCAGTATTTT. Amino acid sequence: CATSDPGQGIETQYF.

In its sample, this clone was seen a few times. The chain combines TRBV7-2 with TRBJ1-1; D remains unclear. CDR3 size: 13 residues. The V gene lost 3 bases and the J gene lost 3 bases, with 8 bases spanning the gap. Germline CDR1 is SGHTA and CDR2 is FQGNSA. Here the CDR3 reads CASSFITDTEAFF. The CDR3 DNA follows: TGTGCCAGCAGCTTTATCACGGACACTGAAGCTTTCTTT.

This chain links TRBV13 with TRBJ1-3, with D perhaps TRBD1 (5 bases). The CDR3 has 16 amino acids. Germline assignment: CDR1 PRHDT and CDR2 FYEKMQ (reference sequence). V lost 4 bases and J lost 0, with 13 bases in between. The CDR3 region is CASSSGPGGSGNTIYF. In DNA form, the CDR3 reads TGTGCCAGCAGCTCGGGACCCGGAGGCTCTGGAAACACCATATATTTT.

In its sample, this clone was seen a few times. This chain connects TRBV20-1 to TRBJ1-2, with TRBD1 matching over 9 bases. The germline gives CDR1 DFQATT, CDR2 SNEGSKA (reference sequence). This CDR3 has 15 residues. Trimming took 3 bases from V and 4 from J; bases not matched to a gene: 9. The CDR3 nucleotides are TGCAGTGCTAGTCACAGGGGGCGCACCAGCTATGGCTACACCTTC. It codes for CSASHRGRTSYGYTF.

This chain uses TRBV6-6 with TRBJ1-1; weak D call: TRBD1 (6 bases). The CDR3 has 15 amino acids. V lost 8 bases to trimming and J lost 2 bases, with 18 bases between them. Germline CDR1 is MNHNY and CDR2 is SVGAGI (reference sequence). In nucleotides, the CDR3 is TGTGCCAGCTACCGGGGGCCGAATAGAAACACTGAAGCTTTCTTT. It encodes CASYRGPNRNTEAFF.

The rearrangement uses TRBV7-3 and TRBJ2-3; 12 nucleotides agree with TRBD2. The CDR3 consists of 16 residues. V dropped 6 bases and J dropped 2; count of bases not matched to a gene: 6. Germline loops: CDR1 SGHTA, CDR2 FQGTGA. The CDR3 protein is CASSSSGGAYTDTQYF. Here the CDR3 DNA reads TGTGCCAGCAGTTCTAGCGGGGGGGCGTACACAGATACGCAGTATTTT.

This clone has a single count. The rearrangement uses TRBV5-1 and TRBJ2-5; 8 bases align to TRBD1. The J segment lost 5 bases and the V segment lost 4 bases, leaving 7 bases of the junction unmatched. Germline CDR1 SGHRS, CDR2 YFSETQ. CDR3 length: 14 residues. The CDR3 sequence: CASSGQGDVETQYF. CDR3 sequence (DNA): TGCGCCAGCAGCGGACAGGGCGACGTTGAGACCCAGTACTTC.

This clone has just a few counts. The V and J genes are TRBV29-1 and TRBJ1-1; 9 nucleotides agree with TRBD1. Germline assignment: CDR1 SQVTM and CDR2 ANQGSEA. V lost 7 bases, J lost 6 bases, and 12 bases stayed unmatched. This CDR3 spans 14 amino acids. The CDR3 coding sequence is TGCAGCGCAAACGGAGGACAGGGGACCCCTGAAGCTTTCTTT. Translated: CSANGGQGTPEAFF.

This sequence joins TRBV7-9 and TRBJ1-3; no clear D. V lost 4 bases and J lost 0, with 16 bases in between. This CDR3 is 17 amino acids long. Germline-derived CDR1 and CDR2 are SEHNR and FQNEAQ (reference sequence). CDR3 sequence: CASSSSGSLSSGNTIYF. CDR3 bases: TGTGCCAGCAGCTCGTCGGGCAGTCTTAGCTCTGGAAACACCATATATTTT.

The genes are TRBV10-3 and TRBJ2-4; D unclear. Trimming left V 2 bases short and J 3 bases short, with 14 bases between. Germline-derived CDR1 and CDR2 are ENHRY and SYGVKD. The CDR3 is made up of 16 amino acids. CDR3 coding DNA: TGTGCCATCAGTGAGGGCCTAGTGGGAAGCAAAAACATTCAGTACTTC. Translation gives CAISEGLVGSKNIQYF.

This clone was counted a few times. The rearrangement joins TRBV24-1 to TRBJ1-1; no clear D. V lost 1 base, J lost 1 base, and 3 bases lay in between. Germline assignment: CDR1 KGHDR and CDR2 SFDVKD. CDR3 size: 13 residues. This CDR3 reads CATSDFKNTEAFF. The CDR3 DNA sequence: TGTGCCACCAGTGATTTTAAGAACACTGAAGCTTTCTTT.

The chain joins TRBV12-3 or TRBV12-4 to TRBJ2-5, with D perhaps TRBD2 (5 bases). The CDR3 length is 12 residues. Trimming took 2 bases from V and 7 from J, leaving 8 bases between them. The CDR3 region has the DNA TGTGCCAGCAGTTTACATCGGGGGACCCAGTACTTC. Its translation is CASSLHRGTQYF.

This clone was counted a few times. The V call is TRBV7-9, the J call TRBJ1-3, with TRBD1 identical over 8 bases. Germline assignment: CDR1 SEHNR and CDR2 FQNEAQ (reference sequence). J lost 1 base, V lost 1 base, and 0 bases had no gene match. The CDR3 has 15 residues. DNA of the CDR3: TGTGCCAGCAGCTTAGGGACAGGGTCTGGAAACACCATATATTTT. This translates into CASSLGTGSGNTIYF.

This chain joins TRBV30 and TRBJ1-6, with no clear D. The CDR3 consists of 15 residues. Germline V gives CDR1 GTSNPN, CDR2 SVGIG (reference sequence). Trimming pared 0 bases from V and 5 bases from J, leaving 11 bases between. Here the CDR3 reads CAWSVSGKNNSPLHF. CDR3 coding DNA: TGTGCCTGGAGTGTATCTGGGAAAAATAATTCACCCCTCCACTTT.

This chain joins TRBV28 and TRBJ2-3; no clear D. CDR3 length: 14 residues. V was shortened by 9 bases and J by 0 bases, with 13 bases between the two germline ends. CDR1 MDHEN and CDR2 SYDVKM come from the germline V gene. The CDR3 here is CASRGALSTDTQYF. CDR3 nucleotides: TGTGCCAGTAGAGGAGCACTTAGCACAGATACGCAGTATTTT.